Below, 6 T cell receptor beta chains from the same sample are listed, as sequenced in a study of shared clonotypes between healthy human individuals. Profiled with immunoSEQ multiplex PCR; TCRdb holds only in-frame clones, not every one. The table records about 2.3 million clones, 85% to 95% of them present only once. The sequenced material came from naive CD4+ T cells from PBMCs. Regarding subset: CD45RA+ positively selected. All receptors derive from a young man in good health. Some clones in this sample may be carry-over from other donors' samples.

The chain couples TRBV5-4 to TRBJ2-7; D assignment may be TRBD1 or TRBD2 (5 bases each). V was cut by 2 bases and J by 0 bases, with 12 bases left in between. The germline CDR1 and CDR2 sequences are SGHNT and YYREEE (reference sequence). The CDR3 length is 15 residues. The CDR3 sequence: CASSFSGSGSYEQYF. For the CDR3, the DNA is TGTGCCAGCAGCTTCTCAGGGAGCGGCTCCTACGAGCAGTACTTC.

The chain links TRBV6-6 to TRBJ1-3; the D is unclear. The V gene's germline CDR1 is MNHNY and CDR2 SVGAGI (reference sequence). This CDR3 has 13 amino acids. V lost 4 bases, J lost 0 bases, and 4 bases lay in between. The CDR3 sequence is CASSFSSGNTIYF. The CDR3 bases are TGTGCCAGCAGTTTTAGCTCTGGAAACACCATATATTTT.

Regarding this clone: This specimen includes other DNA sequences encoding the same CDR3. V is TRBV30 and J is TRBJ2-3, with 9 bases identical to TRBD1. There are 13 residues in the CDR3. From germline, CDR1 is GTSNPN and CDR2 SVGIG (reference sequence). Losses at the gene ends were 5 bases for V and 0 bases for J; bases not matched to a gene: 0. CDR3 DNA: TGTGCCTGGGGACAGGGGAGCACAGATACGCAGTATTTT. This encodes CAWGQGSTDTQYF.

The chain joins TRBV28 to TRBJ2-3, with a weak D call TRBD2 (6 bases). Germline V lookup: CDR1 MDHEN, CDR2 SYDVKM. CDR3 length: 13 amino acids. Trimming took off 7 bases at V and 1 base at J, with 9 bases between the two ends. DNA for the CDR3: TGTGCCAGCACTGGGGAGGGCACAGATACGCAGTATTTT. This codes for CASTGEGTDTQYF.

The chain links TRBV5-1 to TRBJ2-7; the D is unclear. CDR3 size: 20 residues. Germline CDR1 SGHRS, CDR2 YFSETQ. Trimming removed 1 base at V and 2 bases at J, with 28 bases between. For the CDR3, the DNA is TGCGCCAGCAGCTTGTCTGTGCCCCGATCGGAACTCGATCCCCCCTACGAGCAGTACTTC. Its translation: CASSLSVPRSELDPPYEQYF.

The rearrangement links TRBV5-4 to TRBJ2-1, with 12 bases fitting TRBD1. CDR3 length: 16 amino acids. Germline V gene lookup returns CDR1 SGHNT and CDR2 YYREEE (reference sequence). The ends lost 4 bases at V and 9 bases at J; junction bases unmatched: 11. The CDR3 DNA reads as TGTGCCAGCAGCCCACTTACCGGGACAGGGGGCACTGAGCAGTTCTTC. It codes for CASSPLTGTGGTEQFF.